The rows below give T cell receptor beta chains drawn from one sample of a study of long-term antiretroviral therapy in people with HIV. Measured with immunoSEQ multiplex PCR; TCRdb has only the in-frame clones, and not every one. This sample has about 24,000 clones, with about 80% found just once. Material: unsorted PBMCs, obtained 0.7 years before starting antiretroviral therapy. These receptors were collected from a man younger than 45 with HIV. CDR3s include the opening cysteine and the closing phenylalanine or tryptophan. Each record gives: J gene, D gene, V gene, clone size, CDR3 length, CDR3 DNA, CDR3 protein. The D gene is left open where the match is weak. Clone sizes are given selectively: once, few, many, or a class where the clone is expanded.

J gene: TRBJ2-1; D gene: .; V gene: TRBV11-1; clone size: .; CDR3 length: 15; CDR3 DNA: TGTGCCAGCAGCTTAGGGGGACTCAGCACCAATGAGCAGTTCTTC; CDR3 protein: CASSLGGLSTNEQFF
J gene: TRBJ1-3; D gene: .; V gene: TRBV6-5; clone size: .; CDR3 length: 15; CDR3 DNA: TGTGCCAGCAGCCCACTATCAGGATCGGGAAACACCATATATTTT; CDR3 protein: CASSPLSGSGNTIYF
J gene: TRBJ2-7; D gene: .; V gene: TRBV5-1; clone size: .; CDR3 length: 14; CDR3 DNA: TGCGCCAGCAGCTTTCGGCAGTATCCCTACGAGCAGTACTTC; CDR3 protein: CASSFRQYPYEQYF
J gene: TRBJ2-3; D gene: TRBD1; V gene: TRBV5-6; clone size: .; CDR3 length: 14; CDR3 DNA: TGTGCCAGCACCCGGACAGGGAGCTCAAATACGCAGTATTTT; CDR3 protein: CASTRTGSSNTQYF
J gene: TRBJ2-7; D gene: TRBD2; V gene: TRBV11-2; clone size: .; CDR3 length: 16; CDR3 DNA: TGTGCCAGCAGCTTAGCTCAGGGTCTAGCGGCCTACGAGCAGTACTTC; CDR3 protein: CASSLAQGLAAYEQYF
J gene: TRBJ2-7; D gene: .; V gene: TRBV6-1; clone size: .; CDR3 length: 13; CDR3 DNA: TGTGCCAGCAGTGAAAACGGGCTAGTCGGGCAGTACTTC; CDR3 protein: CASSENGLVGQYF
J gene: TRBJ1-3; D gene: .; V gene: TRBV21-1; clone size: .; CDR3 length: 19; CDR3 DNA: TGTGCCAGCAGCAAAGGTGCGGGACAGGGTCGTGAATTGGGAAACACCATATATTTT; CDR3 protein: CASSKGAGQGRELGNTIYF
J gene: TRBJ1-5; D gene: .; V gene: TRBV4-1; clone size: .; CDR3 length: 15; CDR3 DNA: TGCGCCAGCAGCCAAGATTACAGTAGCAATCAGCCCCAGCATTTT; CDR3 protein: CASSQDYSSNQPQHF
J gene: TRBJ1-4; D gene: TRBD1; V gene: TRBV6-6; clone size: few; CDR3 length: 16; CDR3 DNA: TGTGCCAGTTCACAGGGGAGGGGACCAACTAATGAAAAACTGTTTTTT; CDR3 protein: CASSQGRGPTNEKLFF
J gene: TRBJ2-7; D gene: TRBD2; V gene: TRBV15; clone size: once; CDR3 length: 19; CDR3 DNA: TGTGCCACCAGCAGAGCTACGTGGGGAGGTAGCGGGAGGACACACGAGCAGTACTTC; CDR3 protein: CATSRATWGGSGRTHEQYF
J gene: TRBJ1-1; D gene: .; V gene: TRBV19; clone size: .; CDR3 length: 15; CDR3 DNA: TGTGCCAGTAGTGTGAAGACAGGCGGTGGAGGGGAAGCTTTCTTT; CDR3 protein: CASSVKTGGGGEAFF
J gene: TRBJ2-2; D gene: .; V gene: TRBV9; clone size: .; CDR3 length: 14; CDR3 DNA: TGTGCCAGCAGCAAAGGGGGTAGCCCCGGGGAGCTGTTTTTT; CDR3 protein: CASSKGGSPGELFF
J gene: TRBJ2-1; D gene: TRBD1; V gene: TRBV10-3; clone size: .; CDR3 length: 14; CDR3 DNA: TGTGCCATTATGCAGGGGGCGGGGTACAATGAGCAGTTCTTC; CDR3 protein: CAIMQGAGYNEQFF
J gene: TRBJ2-7; D gene: .; V gene: TRBV7-9; clone size: .; CDR3 length: 13; CDR3 DNA: TGTGCCAGCAGCTTCCAGAGCTCCTACGAGCAGTACTTC; CDR3 protein: CASSFQSSYEQYF
J gene: TRBJ1-2; D gene: TRBD1; V gene: TRBV7-9; clone size: once; CDR3 length: 16; CDR3 DNA: TGTGCCAGCAGCTTAAGTACCGGGCAGGGGGTAGGAGGCTACACCTTC; CDR3 protein: CASSLSTGQGVGGYTF
J gene: TRBJ2-3; D gene: .; V gene: TRBV7-6; clone size: .; CDR3 length: 15; CDR3 DNA: TGTGCCAGCAGCTTAGTGACAGGATACACAGATACGCAGTATTTT; CDR3 protein: CASSLVTGYTDTQYF
J gene: TRBJ2-2; D gene: .; V gene: TRBV30; clone size: once; CDR3 length: 12; CDR3 DNA: TGTGCCTGGAGTCTTAACACCGGGGAGCTGTTTTTT; CDR3 protein: CAWSLNTGELFF
J gene: TRBJ2-1; D gene: .; V gene: TRBV4-2; clone size: .; CDR3 length: 14; CDR3 DNA: TGTGCCAGCAGCCAAGATCCAAGGGCGGATGAGCAGTTCTTC; CDR3 protein: CASSQDPRADEQFF
J gene: TRBJ1-1; D gene: .; V gene: TRBV6-5; clone size: .; CDR3 length: 11; CDR3 DNA: TGTGCCAGCAGTCCCGGCGGAGAAGCTTTCTTT; CDR3 protein: CASSPGGEAFF
J gene: TRBJ2-5; D gene: TRBD2; V gene: TRBV9; clone size: .; CDR3 length: 15; CDR3 DNA: TGTGCCAGCAGCATAGCGGGGGGGCTGTATGAGACCCAGTACTTC; CDR3 protein: CASSIAGGLYETQYF
J gene: TRBJ2-3; D gene: .; V gene: TRBV10-3; clone size: .; CDR3 length: 15; CDR3 DNA: TGTGCCATCAGTGAGTCGCCGGGGCTGGGAGATACGCAGTATTTT; CDR3 protein: CAISESPGLGDTQYF
J gene: TRBJ2-2; D gene: .; V gene: TRBV9; clone size: .; CDR3 length: 17; CDR3 DNA: TGTGCCAGCAGCGTAGTGAGGGGCGAGGCTAACACCGGGGAGCTGTTTTTT; CDR3 protein: CASSVVRGEANTGELFF
J gene: TRBJ1-5; D gene: .; V gene: TRBV19; clone size: .; CDR3 length: 14; CDR3 DNA: TGTGCCAGTAGTATACCAGGGGAGAATCAGCCCCAGCATTTT; CDR3 protein: CASSIPGENQPQHF
J gene: TRBJ2-1; D gene: TRBD1; V gene: TRBV6-5; clone size: .; CDR3 length: 15; CDR3 DNA: TGTGCCAGCACCATCGGGACAGGGGGATACAATGAGCAGTTCTTC; CDR3 protein: CASTIGTGGYNEQFF
J gene: TRBJ1-1; D gene: .; V gene: TRBV10-3; clone size: .; CDR3 length: 14; CDR3 DNA: TGTGCCATCAGTGAGTCAGGACCGAACACTGAAGCTTTCTTT; CDR3 protein: CAISESGPNTEAFF
J gene: TRBJ2-1; D gene: .; V gene: TRBV7-3; clone size: .; CDR3 length: 15; CDR3 DNA: TGTGCCAGCAGCTTTTTGGGTGGAGGGTACAATGAGCAGTTCTTC; CDR3 protein: CASSFLGGGYNEQFF
J gene: TRBJ2-3; D gene: .; V gene: TRBV2; clone size: .; CDR3 length: 12; CDR3 DNA: TGTGCCAGCAGTGAATGGCCAGGGACGCAGTATTTT; CDR3 protein: CASSEWPGTQYF
J gene: TRBJ2-2; D gene: .; V gene: TRBV5-1; clone size: .; CDR3 length: 16; CDR3 DNA: TGCGCCAGCAGCTTGGCCCAGGCGACGAACACCGGGGAGCTGTTTTTT; CDR3 protein: CASSLAQATNTGELFF
J gene: TRBJ2-6; D gene: .; V gene: TRBV9; clone size: .; CDR3 length: 18; CDR3 DNA: TGTGCCAGCAGCGTAGACGGGGCAGGGCCCTCTGGGGCCAACGTCCTGACTTTC; CDR3 protein: CASSVDGAGPSGANVLTF
J gene: TRBJ2-2; D gene: TRBD1; V gene: TRBV7-2; clone size: .; CDR3 length: 15; CDR3 DNA: TGTGCCAGCAGCCCAGGGGGCGCAAACACCGGGGAGCTGTTTTTT; CDR3 protein: CASSPGGANTGELFF
J gene: TRBJ1-2; D gene: TRBD1; V gene: TRBV5-1; clone size: once; CDR3 length: 15; CDR3 DNA: TGCGCCAGCAGCTTGTGGCAGGGGGCTAACTATGGCTACACCTTC; CDR3 protein: CASSLWQGANYGYTF
J gene: TRBJ1-5; D gene: .; V gene: TRBV19; clone size: few; CDR3 length: 14; CDR3 DNA: TGTGCCAGTAGCCAGAAGCTAAGCAATCAGCCCCAGCATTTT; CDR3 protein: CASSQKLSNQPQHF
J gene: TRBJ1-2; D gene: .; V gene: TRBV5-5; clone size: few; CDR3 length: 13; CDR3 DNA: TGTGCCAGCAGCTTGGGGACGGACTATGGCTACACCTTC; CDR3 protein: CASSLGTDYGYTF
J gene: TRBJ2-3; D gene: .; V gene: TRBV7-2; clone size: .; CDR3 length: 15; CDR3 DNA: TGTGCCAGCAGCTTAGCGGGCAGGGCCACAGATACGCAGTATTTT; CDR3 protein: CASSLAGRATDTQYF
J gene: TRBJ2-7; D gene: .; V gene: TRBV14; clone size: few; CDR3 length: 13; CDR3 DNA: TGTGCCAGCAGCCAAGTCCAGGGCCACGAGCAGTACTTC; CDR3 protein: CASSQVQGHEQYF
J gene: TRBJ1-2; D gene: .; V gene: TRBV30; clone size: .; CDR3 length: 16; CDR3 DNA: TGTGCCTGGAGTGTGGGAATATACACCCCGCGAGGAGGCTACACCTTC; CDR3 protein: CAWSVGIYTPRGGYTF
J gene: TRBJ2-1; D gene: TRBD1; V gene: TRBV9; clone size: .; CDR3 length: 13; CDR3 DNA: TGTGCCAGCAGCGGCGCCACCGGGACAGGGAAATTCTTC; CDR3 protein: CASSGATGTGKFF
J gene: TRBJ1-1; D gene: .; V gene: TRBV5-4; clone size: .; CDR3 length: 14; CDR3 DNA: TGTGCCAGCGTTCGGGTGGGGAGGACCACTGAAGCTTTCTTT; CDR3 protein: CASVRVGRTTEAFF
J gene: TRBJ2-1; D gene: TRBD2; V gene: TRBV5-4; clone size: .; CDR3 length: 17; CDR3 DNA: TGTGCCAGCAGCTTACTAGCGGGAGGGCTGGGATACAATGAGCAGTTCTTC; CDR3 protein: CASSLLAGGLGYNEQFF
J gene: TRBJ2-1; D gene: .; V gene: TRBV5-1; clone size: .; CDR3 length: 11; CDR3 DNA: TGCGCCAGCAGCTTGGGTGGTGAGCAGTTCTTC; CDR3 protein: CASSLGGEQFF
J gene: TRBJ2-3; D gene: .; V gene: TRBV29-1; clone size: .; CDR3 length: 12; CDR3 DNA: TGCAGCGTTGGGACGTCCAAGGATACGCAGTATTTT; CDR3 protein: CSVGTSKDTQYF